These T cell receptor beta chains were read from a single sample in a study of blood T cell repertoires in COVID-19. TCRdb's copy holds only in-frame clones and misses some; the assay was immunoSEQ multiplex PCR. The sample has 280,000 or so clones, over 75% seen once. The specimen was peripheral blood. These receptors were collected from a human donor in a cohort sampled during active COVID-19. Each CDR3 is given with its conserved first and last residue. Fields, in order: J gene, V gene, clone size, D gene, CDR3 protein, CDR3 DNA. D genes are given only for firm matches. Clone size appears in some rows only: once, few, many, or a class for an expanded clone.

J gene: TRBJ1-1; V gene: TRBV19; clone size: .; D gene: TRBD1; CDR3 protein: CASSHLTGATEAFF; CDR3 DNA: TGTGCCAGTAGCCACCTCACAGGGGCCACTGAAGCTTTCTTT
J gene: TRBJ2-7; V gene: TRBV7-2; clone size: .; D gene: .; CDR3 protein: CASTATGFAEQYF; CDR3 DNA: TGTGCCAGCACCGCGACGGGGTTTGCCGAGCAGTACTTC
J gene: TRBJ1-2; V gene: TRBV5-4; clone size: once; D gene: TRBD1; CDR3 protein: CASSLEGARVVNYGYTF; CDR3 DNA: TGTGCCAGCAGCTTGGAGGGGGCGCGGGTTGTGAACTATGGCTACACCTTC
J gene: TRBJ1-5; V gene: TRBV3-1/TRBV3-2; clone size: once; D gene: .; CDR3 protein: CASSQDGGNYQPQHF; CDR3 DNA: TGTGCCAGCAGCCAAGACGGGGGGAACTATCAGCCCCAGCATTTT
J gene: TRBJ2-1; V gene: TRBV7-6; clone size: .; D gene: TRBD2; CDR3 protein: CASSLGGTSGRGEQFF; CDR3 DNA: TGTGCCAGCAGCTTAGGCGGGACTAGCGGGAGGGGTGAGCAGTTCTTC
J gene: TRBJ2-1; V gene: TRBV5-1; clone size: few; D gene: .; CDR3 protein: CASSFAGVRGVYNEQFF; CDR3 DNA: TGCGCCAGCAGCTTTGCAGGGGTACGCGGTGTCTACAATGAGCAGTTCTTC
J gene: TRBJ1-1; V gene: TRBV29-1; clone size: .; D gene: TRBD1; CDR3 protein: CSVVGTGPHGVF; CDR3 DNA: TGCAGCGTTGTAGGGACAGGTCCGCATGGGGTCTTT
J gene: TRBJ2-2; V gene: TRBV27; clone size: .; D gene: TRBD1; CDR3 protein: CASSHRDRNTGELFF; CDR3 DNA: TGTGCCAGCAGTCACCGGGACAGAAACACCGGGGAGCTGTTTTTT
J gene: TRBJ1-3; V gene: TRBV19; clone size: .; D gene: .; CDR3 protein: CASSIESLTRNTIYF; CDR3 DNA: TGTGCCAGTAGTATAGAGAGCCTTACGCGGAACACCATATATTTT
J gene: TRBJ1-1; V gene: TRBV5-4; clone size: .; D gene: TRBD1; CDR3 protein: CASSSPGTGVTEAFF; CDR3 DNA: TGTGCCAGCAGCTCCCCCGGGACAGGGGTAACTGAAGCTTTCTTT
J gene: TRBJ2-3; V gene: TRBV19; clone size: once; D gene: TRBD2; CDR3 protein: CASSGLAASTDTQYF; CDR3 DNA: TGTGCCAGCAGCGGACTAGCGGCTAGCACAGATACGCAGTATTTT
J gene: TRBJ1-1; V gene: TRBV19; clone size: .; D gene: .; CDR3 protein: CASSFVRTEAFF; CDR3 DNA: TGTGCCAGTAGTTTTGTCAGGACTGAAGCTTTCTTT
J gene: TRBJ2-7; V gene: TRBV4-1; clone size: .; D gene: .; CDR3 protein: CASSLETGSPEQYF; CDR3 DNA: TGCGCCAGCAGCCTGGAAACAGGGTCCCCCGAGCAGTACTTC